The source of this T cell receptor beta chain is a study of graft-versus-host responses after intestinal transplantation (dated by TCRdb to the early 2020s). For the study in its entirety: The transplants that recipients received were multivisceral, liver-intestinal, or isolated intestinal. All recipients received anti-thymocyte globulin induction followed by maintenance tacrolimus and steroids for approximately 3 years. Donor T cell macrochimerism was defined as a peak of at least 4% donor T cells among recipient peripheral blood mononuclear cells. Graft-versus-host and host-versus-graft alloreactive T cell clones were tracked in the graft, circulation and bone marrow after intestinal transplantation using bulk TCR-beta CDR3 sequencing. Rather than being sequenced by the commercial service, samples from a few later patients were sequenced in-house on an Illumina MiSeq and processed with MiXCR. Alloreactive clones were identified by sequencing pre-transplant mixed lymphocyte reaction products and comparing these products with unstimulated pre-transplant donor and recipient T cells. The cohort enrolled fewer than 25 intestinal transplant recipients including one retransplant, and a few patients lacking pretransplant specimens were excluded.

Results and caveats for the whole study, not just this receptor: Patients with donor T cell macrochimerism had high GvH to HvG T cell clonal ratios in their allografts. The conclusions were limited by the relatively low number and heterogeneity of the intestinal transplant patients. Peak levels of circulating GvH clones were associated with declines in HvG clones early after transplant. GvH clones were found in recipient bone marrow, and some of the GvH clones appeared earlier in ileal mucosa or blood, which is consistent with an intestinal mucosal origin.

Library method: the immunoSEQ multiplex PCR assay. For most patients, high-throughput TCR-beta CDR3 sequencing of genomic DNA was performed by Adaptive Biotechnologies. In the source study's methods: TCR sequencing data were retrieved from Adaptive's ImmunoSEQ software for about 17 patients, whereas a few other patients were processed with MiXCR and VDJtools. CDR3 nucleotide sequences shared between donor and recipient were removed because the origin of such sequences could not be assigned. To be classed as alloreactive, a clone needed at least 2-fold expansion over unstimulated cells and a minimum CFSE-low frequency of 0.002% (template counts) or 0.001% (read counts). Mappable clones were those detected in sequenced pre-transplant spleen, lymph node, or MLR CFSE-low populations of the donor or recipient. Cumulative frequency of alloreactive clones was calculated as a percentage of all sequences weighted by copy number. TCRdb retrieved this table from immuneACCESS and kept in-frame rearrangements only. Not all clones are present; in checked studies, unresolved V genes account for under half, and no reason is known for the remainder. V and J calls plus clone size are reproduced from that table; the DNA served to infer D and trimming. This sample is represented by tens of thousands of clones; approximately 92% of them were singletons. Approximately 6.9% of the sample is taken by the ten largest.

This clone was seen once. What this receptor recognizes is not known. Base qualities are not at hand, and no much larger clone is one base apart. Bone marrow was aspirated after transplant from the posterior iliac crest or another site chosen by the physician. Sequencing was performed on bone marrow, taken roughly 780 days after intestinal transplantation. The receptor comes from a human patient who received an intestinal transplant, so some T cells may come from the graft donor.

The CDR3 is CASSKDTYSNQPQHF. The DNA is as follows: TGTGCCAGCAGTAAAGACACGTATAGCAATCAGCCCCAGCATTTT. Recombination connected TRBV27 to TRBJ1-5; no D gene is confidently identified. CDR1 and CDR2 were assigned from the germline V gene (reference sequence) as MNHEY and SMNVEV. Counted from cysteine to phenylalanine, this CDR3 has 15 amino acids. Just the 45-base CDR3 DNA is kept, in frame starting at base 1. V is pared back by 5 bases and J by 0 bases, with 11 bases lying between the germline termini.